Each of the 13 T cell receptor beta chains below was sequenced from the same sample in a study of memory CD4+ T cells and cytomegalovirus serostatus. Clones were read by immunoSEQ multiplex PCR, and TCRdb kept only the in-frame ones, dropping some. The data contain under 100,000 clones, around 80% of them singletons. The sort gate was single viable CD3+CD4+CD8-CD45RO+ cells for memory CD4+ T cells. The sample taken for sequencing was memory CD4+ T cells from blood. The receptors come from an adult in good health and CMV-seronegative.

The chain combines TRBV5-3 with TRBJ1-5; 8 positions agree with TRBD1. TRBV5-3 is classed as an ORF, of uncertain function. The CDR3 has 16 amino acids. J gave up 7 bases and V 7 bases, and 16 bases lay outside the gene matches. CDR3 loop: CARGGSEQGVGQPQHF. In DNA, the CDR3 is TGTGCCAGAGGAGGTAGTGAACAGGGGGTTGGACAGCCCCAGCATTTT.

The chain employs TRBV7-2 and TRBJ2-2; 9 nucleotides line up with TRBD2. The junction had 5 bases not matched to a gene; V was cut back by 8 bases and J by 4 bases. This CDR3 region has 14 residues. Germline CDR1 is SGHTA and CDR2 is FQGNSA. This CDR3 reads CASLRAGGTGELFF. CDR3 DNA sequence: TGTGCCAGCTTGAGAGCGGGGGGCACCGGGGAGCTGTTTTTT.

The V and J genes are TRBV13 and TRBJ1-2; a possible D gene is TRBD1 (5 bases). Looked up from germline, CDR1 is PRHDT and CDR2 is FYEKMQ (reference sequence). V lost 3 bases and J 4 bases, leaving 9 bases between the germline ends. CDR3 size: 13 residues. The CDR3 protein is CASSLQGSYGYTF. The DNA for the CDR3 is TGTGCCAGCAGCTTGCAGGGCAGCTATGGCTACACCTTC.

Worth noting for this clone: Relative to the germline gene, one junction end is altered; a read error may explain this. This chain uses TRBV7-7 with TRBJ2-5; D is undetermined. Germline CDR1 reads SSHAT; CDR2 reads FNYEAQ (reference sequence). The CDR3 sequence is 15 residues long. CDR3 nucleotide sequence: TGTGCTAGCAGCTTAGCCAGAGGTCCACAAGAGACCCAGTACTTC. As protein: CASSLARGPQETQYF.

The chain couples TRBV4-1 to TRBJ1-1; no reliable D call. The CDR3 is 15 amino acids. Germline V gene data show CDR1 as MGHRA and CDR2 as YSYEKL. V lost 3 bases and J 5 bases, leaving 16 bases between the germline ends. The CDR3 region is CASSHPAAAITEAFF. CDR3 sequence (DNA): TGCGCCAGCAGCCACCCAGCAGCAGCAATAACTGAAGCTTTCTTT.

The chain joins TRBV30 to TRBJ2-5, with 8 bases lining up with TRBD1. Per germline, CDR1 GTSNPN and CDR2 SVGIG (reference sequence). Unmatched junction bases numbered 6, after V lost 0 bases and J lost 6 bases. The length of the CDR3 is 14 residues. This CDR3 is CAWSVARGQQTQYF. Written as DNA, the CDR3 is TGTGCCTGGAGTGTAGCCAGGGGGCAACAGACCCAGTACTTC.

The chain recombines TRBV7-6 with TRBJ1-4, with a weak D call TRBD1 (5 bases). CDR3 length equals 14 residues. V dropped 5 bases and J dropped 8 bases, with 15 bases sitting between them. The germline V gene has CDR1 SGHVS and CDR2 FNYEAQ. The CDR3 bases are TGTGCCAGCAGCCAGGGTACCAAGCAGGAAAAACTGTTTTTT. It is translated as CASSQGTKQEKLFF.

This chain links TRBV7-9 with TRBJ1-2, with D unresolved. Trimming stripped 2 bases from V and 5 bases from J, with 9 bases between. The CDR3 totals 13 residues. CDR1 and CDR2 (germline): SEHNR, FQNEAQ (reference sequence). The CDR3: CASSLLSGYGYTF. CDR3 DNA sequence: TGTGCCAGCAGCTTACTGTCGGGGTATGGCTACACCTTC.

The V gene is TRBV5-5, the J gene TRBJ1-2, with D uncertain. The germline V gene encodes CDR1 SGHKS and CDR2 YYEKEE (reference sequence). V lost 4 bases, J lost 0 bases, and 16 bases lay in between. This CDR3 has 16 residues. The CDR3 loop reads CASSVGPSGANYGYTF. For the CDR3, the DNA is TGTGCCAGCAGCGTGGGCCCCTCCGGGGCTAACTATGGCTACACCTTC.

This chain connects TRBV6-6 to TRBJ2-2, with D tentatively TRBD1 (5 bases). The CDR3 has 15 residues. The V gene's germline CDR1 is MNHNY and CDR2 SVGAGI (reference sequence). V was shortened by 4 bases and J by 8 bases, with 17 bases between the two germline ends. The CDR3 sequence: CASSSDTRVIGELFF. The CDR3 DNA sequence: TGTGCCAGCAGTTCCGATACCAGGGTGATAGGGGAGCTGTTTTTT.

The chain recombines TRBV7-2 with TRBJ2-3; the D gene is possibly TRBD1 (5 bases). CDR3 length equals 14 residues. Trimming removed 5 bases from V and 6 bases from J, with 15 bases in between. Germline-derived CDR1 and CDR2 are SGHTA and FQGNSA. CDR3 sequence: CASSQGWASDTQYF. The CDR3 coding sequence is TGTGCCAGCAGCCAGGGCTGGGCTAGTGATACGCAGTATTTT.

The table lists this clone with a few counts. V usage is TRBV10-3 and J usage is TRBJ1-6; TRBD1 matches at 9 bases. Germline CDR1 is ENHRY and CDR2 is SYGVKD. The CDR3 consists of 15 residues. V was clipped by 3 bases and J by 14 bases; unmatched bases: 11. CDR3 protein: CAISETGQGRRALHF. CDR3 nucleotide sequence: TGTGCCATCAGTGAAACCGGACAGGGGCGGCGGGCCCTCCACTTT.

The J gene is TRBJ1-5, the V gene TRBV7-2, with D perhaps TRBD1 (5 bases). V was pared by 2 bases and J by 3 bases, with 14 bases between. Germline V gene data show CDR1 as SGHTA and CDR2 as FQGNSA. The CDR3 has 16 residues. Written as DNA, the CDR3 is TGTGCCAGCAGCTTATGCGGGGCATTCGTCAATCAGCCCCAGCATTTT. Its translation is CASSLCGAFVNQPQHF.